This T cell receptor beta chain was recorded in a study of CD8 T cells in ankylosing spondylitis. TCRdb re-derived calls from the 5' RACE reads in MiXCR, one entry per CDR3 protein. The sample includes about 540,000 distinct CDR3 sequences, roughly an eighth of them seen just once. The V gene end was trimmed by 3 bases and the J gene end by 3 bases; junction bases not matched to a gene: 7. The CDR3 has 15 amino acids. Germline CDR1 is SGHAT and CDR2 is FQNNGV. As for this clonotype: Its antigen is currently unknown.

Findings of the study overall: In the blood and synovial fluid of reactive arthritis, some motif variants had been previously reported. About 8 highly homologous variants made up a TCR beta motif, and this motif appeared characteristic of ankylosing spondylitis blood.

This chain connects TRBV11-2 to TRBJ1-1; 7 nucleotides align to TRBD1. This TCR was recovered from a male donor with ankylosing spondylitis. The source material was blood, either unsorted or a sorted T cell fraction (not recorded which). CDR3 loop: CASSFIDRADTEAFF. The DNA of the CDR3 is TGTGCCAGCAGCTTCATCGACAGGGCGGACACTGAAGCTTTCTTT.